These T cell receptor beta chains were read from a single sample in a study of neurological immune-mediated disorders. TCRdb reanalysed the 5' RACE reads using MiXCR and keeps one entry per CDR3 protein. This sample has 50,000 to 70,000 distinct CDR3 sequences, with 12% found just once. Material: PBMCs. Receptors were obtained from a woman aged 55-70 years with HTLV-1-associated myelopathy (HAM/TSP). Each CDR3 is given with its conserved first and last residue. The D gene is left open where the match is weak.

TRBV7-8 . CASSLLSSTDTQYF
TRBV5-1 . CASSLHGGGYTF
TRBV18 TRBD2 CASSDKTSRNTGELFF
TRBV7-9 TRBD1 CASSLEGAASMGYTF
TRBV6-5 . CASSYRGARAETQYF
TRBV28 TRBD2 CASNVSGRPQNNEQFF
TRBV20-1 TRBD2 CSVGTSGNLDTQYF
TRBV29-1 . CSAMNRTGFQSSYEQYF
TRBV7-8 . CASLRVGGTYEQYF
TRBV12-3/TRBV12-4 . CASRRSGPYNEQFF
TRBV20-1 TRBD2 CSASGTSADEQFF
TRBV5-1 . CASILYEQYF
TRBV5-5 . CASSLAGQLHYEQYF
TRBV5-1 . CASSLVLAGAETQYF
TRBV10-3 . CAISPGSQPQHF
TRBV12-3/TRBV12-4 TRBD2 CASSPRGLAGGNTGELFF
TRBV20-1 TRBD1 CSAPDRASGANVLTF
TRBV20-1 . CSASLREGGETQYF
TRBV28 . CASRIFSGQTNTEAFF
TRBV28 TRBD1 CASSRSGTDYEQYF
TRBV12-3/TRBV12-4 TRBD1 CASTADRRTYEQYF
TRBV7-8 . CASSPTGTNYGYTF
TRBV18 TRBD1 CASSPLFSGTGELEQFF
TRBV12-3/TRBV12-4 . CASSLGRKYEQYF
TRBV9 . CASSVAYSSYEQYF
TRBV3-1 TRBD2 CASSQDRLALRFF
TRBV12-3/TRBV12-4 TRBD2 CASSLAGLAGNEQFF
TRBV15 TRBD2 CATSRGRRSYNEQFF
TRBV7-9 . CASSTPANSYNEQFF
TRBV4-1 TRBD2 CASSQDPRGRGSYNEQFF
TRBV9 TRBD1 CASSVGDRVDEQYF
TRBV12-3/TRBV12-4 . CASSSHDRNLETQYF
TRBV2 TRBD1 CASRGTGQVYGYTF
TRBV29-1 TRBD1 CSVVETGVYEQYF
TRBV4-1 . CASSQVDLVTYNEQFF
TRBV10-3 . CAISESKGRGEETQYF
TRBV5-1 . CASSQGREYGYTF
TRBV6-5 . CASSYVGSYEQYF
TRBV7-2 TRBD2 CASSLAAGGGGTGELFF
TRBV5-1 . CASSPGGRAYEQYF
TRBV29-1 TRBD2 CSVEVGLAGANEQYF
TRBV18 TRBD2 CASSPSTSGKNEQFF
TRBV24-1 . CATSDRSGGSYNEQFF
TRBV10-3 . CAIWTEGEEQYF
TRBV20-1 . CSAGDSGGRKTQYF
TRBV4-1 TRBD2 CASSQLLAGVADTQYF
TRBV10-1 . CASSESPANEQFF
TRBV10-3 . CAISRAAESNEQFF
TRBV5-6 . CASSYYRWWEHFNEQFF
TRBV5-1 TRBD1 CASSKRRDSQYEQYF